The 18 T cell receptor beta chains given below trace back to one sample, sequenced in a study of CD8 T cells in Susac syndrome. Random hexamers were used to reverse transcribe the RNA input (0.5 to 1 ug). TCRdb processed the immunoSEQ multiplex PCR reads anew with MiXCR; each CDR3 protein has one entry. Here the sample spans 400,000 to 550,000 distinct CDR3 sequences, more than 80% being singletons. Specimen: CD8+ T cells from PBMCs. These receptors all come from a human donor with multiple sclerosis.

The gene calls are TRBV5-1 and TRBJ2-7; D is uncertain. V shed 1 base and J shed 0 bases, with 14 bases lying between them. The CDR3 spans 16 residues. CDR1 is SGHRS and CDR2 is YFSETQ in the germline V gene. Here the CDR3 reads CASSLPDSRVSYEQYF. In nucleotides, the CDR3 is TGCGCCAGCAGCTTGCCAGACTCGCGCGTCTCCTACGAGCAGTACTTC. Together with reference TRBV5-1 and TRBJ2-7, the CDR3 gives the full variable domain: KAGVTQTPRYLIKTRGQQVTLSCSPISGHRSVSWYQQTPGQGLQFLFEYFSETQRNKGNFPGRFSGRQFSNSRSEMNVSTLELGDSALYLCASSLPDSRVSYEQYFGPGTRLTVT.

CDR3 residues: CASSQETSNNEQFF. As DNA, the CDR3 is TGCGCCAGCAGCCAAGAAACTAGTAACAATGAGCAGTTCTTC. The chain couples TRBV4-1 to TRBJ2-1, with D possibly matching TRBD2 (5 bases). The V end was cut by 0 bases, the J end by 5 bases, with 8 bases between. Germline assignment: CDR1 MGHRA and CDR2 YSYEKL. This CDR3 has 14 amino acids.

The chain uses TRBV6-1 and TRBJ2-2; D uncertain. The V and J ends lost 7 bases and 6 bases respectively, with 18 bases between them. The CDR3 consists of 15 residues. Germline V lookup: CDR1 MNHNS, CDR2 SASEGT. The CDR3 DNA follows: TGTGCCAGCACATCCGTCGGCGAAGGTCCCGGGGAGCTGTTTTTT. It encodes CASTSVGEGPGELFF.

The chain uses TRBV27 and TRBJ2-2; possibly TRBD2 for D (5 bases). Germline values: CDR1 MNHEY, CDR2 SMNVEV (reference sequence). The CDR3 length is 16 residues. The V end was cut by 1 base, the J end by 4 bases, with 13 bases between. The CDR3 DNA sequence: TGTGCCAGCAGTTTATACCTCGGGGTGAGCACCGGGGAGCTGTTTTTT. Amino acids: CASSLYLGVSTGELFF.

The J gene is TRBJ1-3, the V gene TRBV4-1; D gene uncertain. Germline assignment: CDR1 MGHRA and CDR2 YSYEKL. V was pared by 1 base and J by 0 bases, with 4 bases between. The CDR3 consists of 14 residues. The CDR3 region has the DNA TGCGCCAGCAGCCAAGGACCCTCTGGAAACACCATATATTTT. Translated, it gives CASSQGPSGNTIYF.

The chain recombines TRBV5-1 with TRBJ2-7; 8 bases are a match to TRBD1. Unmatched junction bases numbered 12, after V lost 4 bases and J lost 0 bases. The CDR3 extends over 17 amino acids. Germline V gives CDR1 SGHRS, CDR2 YFSETQ. The CDR3 loop reads CASSPNPGQVYSYEQYF. CDR3 nucleotides: TGCGCCAGCAGCCCGAACCCGGGACAGGTGTACTCCTACGAGCAGTACTTC.

V gene TRBV7-2 combines with J gene TRBJ2-7; the D is unclear. This CDR3 has 12 residues. Trimming stripped 5 bases from V and 7 bases from J, with 12 bases between. CDR1 is SGHTA, CDR2 FQGNSA, per germline. CDR3 DNA: TGTGCCAGCAGCCCAAGGGTGGATGAGCAGTACTTC. It translates to CASSPRVDEQYF.

The chain links TRBV4-2 to TRBJ2-7; D possibly uses TRBD1 or TRBD2 (5 bases each). Germline loops: CDR1 LGHNA, CDR2 YNFKEQ. CDR3 length: 13 amino acids. The V and J ends lost 1 base and 4 bases respectively, with 8 bases between them. In DNA form, the CDR3 reads TGTGCCAGCAGCCAAGGGGACGTATACGAGCAGTACTTC. Translation: CASSQGDVYEQYF.

The J gene is TRBJ2-2, the V gene TRBV4-1, with unresolved D. V lost 0 bases, J lost 6 bases, and 11 bases lay in between. This CDR3 comprises 15 residues. In germline, CDR1 is MGHRA, CDR2 YSYEKL. The CDR3 DNA reads TGCGCCAGCAGCCAAGAGCAGTTTAAGGCCGGGGAGCTGTTTTTT. It codes for CASSQEQFKAGELFF.

This clonotype came up a few times. V is TRBV12-3 or TRBV12-4 and J is TRBJ2-3; D is ambiguous. CDR3 size: 11 residues. Trimming shortened V by 2 bases and J by 8 bases, and 5 bases separated the two germline ends. The CDR3 DNA reads TGTGCCAGCAGTTTATCGGGTACGCAGTATTTT. Its translation: CASSLSGTQYF.

The chain links TRBV18 to TRBJ1-1; D gene ambiguous. CDR3 length equals 16 residues. The V and J ends lost 1 base and 1 base respectively, with 13 bases between them. Looked up from germline, CDR1 is KGHSH and CDR2 is LQKENI. The CDR3 nucleotides are TGTGCCAGCTCACCACTTTTGGAGGTTGGGAACACTGAAGCTTTCTTT. Protein: CASSPLLEVGNTEAFF.

This clonotype is a singleton in its sample. The J gene is TRBJ2-4, the V gene TRBV20-1; tentatively, D is TRBD2 (6 bases). The CDR3 contains 15 residues. Germline V gives CDR1 DFQATT, CDR2 SNEGSKA (reference sequence). V lost 3 bases, J lost 0 bases, and 12 bases lay in between. The CDR3 coding sequence is TGCAGTGCTAGGACGGGGGTCTTAGCCAAAAACATTCAGTACTTC. Translation gives CSARTGVLAKNIQYF.

The J gene is TRBJ2-3, the V gene TRBV2; D could derive from TRBD1 or TRBD2 (7 bases each). Trimming pared 9 bases from V and 3 bases from J, leaving 19 bases between. Germline lookup yields CDR1 SNHLY and CDR2 FYNNEI. The CDR3 consists of 15 residues. The CDR3, as DNA: TGTGCCAGTATTCCAGGGGGGGCCGGAACAGATACGCAGTATTTT. Translated, it gives CASIPGGAGTDTQYF.

The chain links TRBV27 to TRBJ2-7; D possibly corresponds to TRBD2 (5 bases). V lost 5 bases, J lost 3 bases, and 11 bases lay in between. The CDR3 totals 13 residues. Per the germline V gene, CDR1 is MNHEY and CDR2 is SMNVEV (reference sequence). This CDR3 reads CASSAGINYEQYF. The CDR3 DNA follows: TGTGCCAGCAGTGCCGGGATTAACTACGAGCAGTACTTC.

This clonotype was detected a few times. The chain is built from TRBV28 and TRBJ2-7; D unresolved. V was shortened by 2 bases and J by 6 bases, with 8 bases between the two germline ends. The CDR3 has 12 amino acids. Per germline, CDR1 MDHEN and CDR2 SYDVKM. The CDR3 sequence is CASSLARIEQYF. The DNA of the CDR3 is TGTGCCAGCAGTTTAGCCAGGATCGAGCAGTACTTC.

The V and J genes are TRBV20-1 and TRBJ2-1, with 7 nucleotides matching TRBD1. J was trimmed by 2 bases and V by 7 bases; bases with no gene match: 14. Germline lookup yields CDR1 DFQATT and CDR2 SNEGSKA (reference sequence). CDR3 length: 16 amino acids. The CDR3 DNA reads TGCAGTGTCCTCCCCGGGACAGTCTCGGCCTACAATGAGCAGTTCTTC. Its translation: CSVLPGTVSAYNEQFF.

This sequence joins TRBV27 and TRBJ2-2; TRBD2 might be the D (5 bases). The CDR3 totals 14 residues. Per the germline V gene, CDR1 is MNHEY and CDR2 is SMNVEV (reference sequence). Trimming pared 5 bases from V and 5 bases from J, leaving 12 bases between. The CDR3 sequence is CASSRRGLTGELFF. In DNA form, the CDR3 reads TGTGCCAGCAGTCGCAGAGGGCTAACCGGGGAGCTGTTTTTT.

This rearrangement joins TRBV2 to TRBJ1-1; possibly TRBD1 for D (5 bases). In germline, CDR1 is SNHLY, CDR2 FYNNEI. This CDR3 comprises 13 residues. V lost 2 bases to trimming and J lost 3 bases, with 7 bases between them. The CDR3 bases are TGTGCCAGCAGTGAATGGGGGTACACTGAAGCTTTCTTT. As protein: CASSEWGYTEAFF.